Here is one T cell receptor (beta chain) with its context. Its antigen is unknown. A J-beta primer mix and a sample-barcoded 5' primer were used in a second PCR of roughly 6 to 12 cycles. Each cDNA was tagged by a template-switch adaptor containing 12 random nucleotides. TCRdb fed the 5' RACE reads into MiXCR, producing one record per CDR3 protein. The data contain 800,000 or so distinct CDR3 sequences, roughly 60% of them singletons. The CDR3 has 19 residues. V lost 5 bases and J 2 bases, leaving 24 bases between the germline ends. The data were obtained in a study of blood T cells in healthy people across ages. Findings of the study overall: Among long-lived donors, naive CD4+ cells were more numerous and diversity higher than in aged donors.

The V call is TRBV12-3 or TRBV12-4, the J call TRBJ1-4; no definite D call. Input material: blood. The clonotype was recovered from a young man in good health. Here the CDR3 DNA reads TGTGCCAGCAGTCCCCATATTGCACACCGGATCGGGACTAATGAAAAACTGTTTTTT. Protein product: CASSPHIAHRIGTNEKLFF.